One and the same sample provided the 4 T cell receptor beta chains below, sequenced in a study of cytomegalovirus exposure and HLA in healthy donors (dated by TCRdb to the late 2010s). To prepare the library, the immunoSEQ multiplex PCR assay was applied. For the multiplex PCR, a mixture combining 60 forward primers for TCR Vbeta segments and 13 reverse primers for TCR Jbeta segments was used. TCRdb took over this immuneACCESS table, retaining in-frame rearrangements with V and J assigned. Such tables are incomplete; in checked studies, under half of the missing clones stem from an unresolved V gene, and the remainder is unexplained. This sample comprises 210,000 or so clones, 65% to 80% of them detected only once. The ten largest clones represent 0.2% to 0.25% of the sample. Material for sequencing was PBMCs. These receptors were collected from a girl aged 2 to 10 in good health and CMV-seronegative.

A few counts support this clone. The chain employs TRBV9 and TRBJ1-3; 10 bases are shared with TRBD1. The CDR3 is 15 amino acids. Germline lookup yields CDR1 SGDLS and CDR2 YYNGEE. V trimming: 3 bases; J trimming: 4 bases; junction bases outside the gene matches: 4. This chain's CDR3 is CASSDGTGVGNTIYF. The CDR3 bases are TGTGCCAGCAGCGACGGGACAGGGGTCGGAAACACCATATATTTT.

The genes are TRBV2 and TRBJ1-2, with 7 bases fitting TRBD1. The V and J ends lost 5 bases and 7 bases, in that order; junction bases with no gene match: 7. The germline gives CDR1 SNHLY, CDR2 FYNNEI. There are 13 residues in the CDR3. The CDR3 loop is CASSLTPGGGYTF. DNA for the CDR3: TGTGCCAGCAGTCTAACGCCAGGGGGTGGCTACACCTTC. The whole variable domain, filled in from reference TRBV2 and TRBJ1-2, reads EPEVTQTPSHQVTQMGQEVILRCVPISNHLYFYWYRQILGQKVEFLVSFYNNEISEKSEIFDDQFSVERPDGSNFTLKIRSTKLEDSAMYFCASSLTPGGGYTFGSGTRLTVV.

The J gene is TRBJ2-7, the V gene TRBV9; 8 bases are a match to TRBD1. This CDR3 has 16 amino acids. CDR1 and CDR2 from the germline V gene are SGDLS and YYNGEE. The J segment lost 0 bases and the V segment lost 2 bases, leaving 7 bases of the junction unmatched. The CDR3 spells CASSVQGQASSYEQYF. The CDR3 nucleotides are TGTGCCAGCAGCGTTCAGGGACAGGCGAGCTCCTACGAGCAGTACTTC. Supplemented by reference TRBV9 and TRBJ2-7, the full variable domain reads DSGVTQTPKHLITATGQRVTLRCSPRSGDLSVYWYQQSLDQGLQFLIQYYNGEERAKGNILERFSAQQFPDLHSELNLSSLELGDSALYFCASSVQGQASSYEQYFGPGTRLTVT.

The chain carries TRBV13 and TRBJ2-1, with TRBD2 identical over 7 bases. Germline V CDR1 and CDR2: PRHDT, FYEKMQ (reference sequence). Trimming cost V 0 bases and J 4 bases; bases outside gene matches: 3. This CDR3 is 15 amino acids long. CDR3 loop: CASSLGAGVYNEQFF. The CDR3 DNA reads as TGTGCCAGCAGCTTAGGGGCGGGAGTTTACAATGAGCAGTTCTTC. Looking up the rest from reference TRBV13 and TRBJ2-1 gives the full variable domain: AAGVIQSPRHLIKEKRETATLKCYPIPRHDTVYWYQQGPGQDPQFLISFYEKMQSDKGSIPDRFSAQQFSDYHSELNMSSLELGDSALYFCASSLGAGVYNEQFFGPGTRLTVL.